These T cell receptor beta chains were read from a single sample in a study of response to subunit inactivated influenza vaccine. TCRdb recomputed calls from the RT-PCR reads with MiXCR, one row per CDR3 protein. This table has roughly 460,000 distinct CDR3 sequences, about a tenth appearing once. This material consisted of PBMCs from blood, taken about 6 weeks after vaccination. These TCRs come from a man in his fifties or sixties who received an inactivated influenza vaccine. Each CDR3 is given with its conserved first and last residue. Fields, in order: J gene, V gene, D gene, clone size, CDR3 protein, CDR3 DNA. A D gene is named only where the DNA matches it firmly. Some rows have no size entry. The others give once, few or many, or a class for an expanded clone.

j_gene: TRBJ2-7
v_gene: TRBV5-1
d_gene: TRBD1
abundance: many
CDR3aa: CASSPYPGQAYEQYF
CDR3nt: TGCGCCAGCAGTCCTTATCCGGGACAGGCCTACGAGCAGTACTTC

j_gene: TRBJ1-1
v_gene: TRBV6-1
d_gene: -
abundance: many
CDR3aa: CASSRDLNTEAFF
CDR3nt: TGTGCCAGCAGCCGGGACCTGAACACTGAAGCTTTCTTT

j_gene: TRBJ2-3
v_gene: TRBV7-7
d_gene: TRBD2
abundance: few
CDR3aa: CASSLGTSAADTQYF
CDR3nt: TGTGCTAGCAGCTTAGGGACTAGCGCCGCAGATACGCAGTATTTT

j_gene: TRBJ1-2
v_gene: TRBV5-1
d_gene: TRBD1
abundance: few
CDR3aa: CASSLDGTGRDFYGYTF
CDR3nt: TGCGCCAGCAGCTTGGACGGGACAGGGCGAGACTTCTATGGCTACACCTTC

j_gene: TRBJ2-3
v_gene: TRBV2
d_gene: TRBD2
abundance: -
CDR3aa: CASHLAGTTDTQYF
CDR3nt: TGTGCCAGCCATCTAGCGGGAACTACAGATACGCAGTATTTT

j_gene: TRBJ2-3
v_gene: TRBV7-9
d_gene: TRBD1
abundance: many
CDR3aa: CASSAGQGDTQYF
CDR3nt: TGTGCCAGCAGCGCCGGACAGGGGGACACGCAGTATTTT

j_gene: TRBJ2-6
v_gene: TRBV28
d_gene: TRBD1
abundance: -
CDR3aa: CASSNRGSGANVLTF
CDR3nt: TGTGCCAGCAGCAACAGGGGTTCCGGGGCCAACGTCCTGACTTTC

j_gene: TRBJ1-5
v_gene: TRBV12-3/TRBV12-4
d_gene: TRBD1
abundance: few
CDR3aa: CASSFTGGAGQPQHF
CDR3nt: TGTGCCAGCAGTTTTACAGGGGGCGCGGGACAGCCCCAGCATTTT

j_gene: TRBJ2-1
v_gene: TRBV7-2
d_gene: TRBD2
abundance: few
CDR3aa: CASSFAGGPRVNEQFF
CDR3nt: TGTGCCAGCAGCTTTGCGGGAGGGCCGAGGGTTAATGAGCAGTTCTTC

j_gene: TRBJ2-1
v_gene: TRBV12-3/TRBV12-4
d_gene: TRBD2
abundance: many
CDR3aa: CASTRTSGYNEQFF
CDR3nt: TGTGCCAGCACCAGGACTAGCGGGTACAATGAGCAGTTCTTC

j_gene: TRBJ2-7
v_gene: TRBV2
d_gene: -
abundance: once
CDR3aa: CASSAHLYEQYF
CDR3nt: TGTGCCAGCAGTGCACACCTCTACGAGCAGTACTTC

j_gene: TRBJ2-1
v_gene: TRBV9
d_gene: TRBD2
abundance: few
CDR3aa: CASSVVGAGGGLHNEQFF
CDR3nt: TGTGCCAGCAGCGTAGTAGGAGCGGGGGGAGGGTTGCACAATGAGCAGTTCTTC

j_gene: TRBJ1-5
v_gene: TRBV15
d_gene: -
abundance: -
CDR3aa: CATSRDIQAQHF
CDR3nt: TGTGCCACCAGCAGAGATATCCAAGCCCAGCATTTT

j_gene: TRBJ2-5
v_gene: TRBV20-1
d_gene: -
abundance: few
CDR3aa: CSARDRQETQYF
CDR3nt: TGCAGTGCTAGGGACAGACAAGAGACCCAGTACTTC

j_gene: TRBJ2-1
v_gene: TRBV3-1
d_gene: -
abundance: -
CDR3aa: CASSRTHEDEQFF
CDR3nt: TGTGCCAGCAGTCGGACCCATGAAGATGAGCAGTTCTTC

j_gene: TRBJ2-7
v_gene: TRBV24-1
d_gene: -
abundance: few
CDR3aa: CATSDTGHTYEQYF
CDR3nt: TGTGCCACCAGTGACACAGGGCACACCTACGAGCAGTACTTC

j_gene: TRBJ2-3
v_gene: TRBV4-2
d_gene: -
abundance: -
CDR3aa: CASSQGSVADTQYF
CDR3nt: TGTGCCAGCAGCCAAGGTTCAGTTGCAGATACGCAGTATTTT

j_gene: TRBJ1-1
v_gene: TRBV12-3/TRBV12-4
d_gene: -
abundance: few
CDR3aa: CASSGTGPNTEAFF
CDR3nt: TGTGCCAGCAGCGGAACAGGGCCGAACACTGAAGCTTTCTTT

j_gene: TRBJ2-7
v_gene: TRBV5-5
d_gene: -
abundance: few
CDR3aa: CASSWGTADYEQYF
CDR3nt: TGTGCCAGCAGCTGGGGGACGGCCGACTACGAGCAGTACTTC

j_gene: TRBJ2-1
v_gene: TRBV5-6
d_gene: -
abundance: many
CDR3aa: CASSLADEQFF
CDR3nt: TGTGCCAGCAGCTTGGCGGATGAGCAGTTCTTC

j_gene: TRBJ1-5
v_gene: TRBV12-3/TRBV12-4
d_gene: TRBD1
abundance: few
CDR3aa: CASSTKTGASNQPQHF
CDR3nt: TGTGCCAGCAGCACAAAGACAGGGGCGAGCAATCAGCCCCAGCATTTT

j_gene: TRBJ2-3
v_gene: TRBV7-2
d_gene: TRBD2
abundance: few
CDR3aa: CASSLTSGRNTDTQYF
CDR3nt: TGTGCCAGCAGCTTAACTAGCGGGAGAAACACAGATACGCAGTATTTT

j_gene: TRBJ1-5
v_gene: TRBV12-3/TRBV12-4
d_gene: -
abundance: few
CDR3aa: CASSARGFGNQPQHF
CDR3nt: TGTGCCAGCAGTGCCAGGGGATTCGGCAATCAGCCCCAGCATTTT

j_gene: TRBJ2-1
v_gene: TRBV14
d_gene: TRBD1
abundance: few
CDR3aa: CASSQEGPGGEFF
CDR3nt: TGTGCCAGCAGCCAAGAAGGTCCAGGGGGAGAGTTCTTC

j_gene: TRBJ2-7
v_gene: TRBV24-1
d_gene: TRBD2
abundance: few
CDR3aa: CATSGRSGSNIYEQYF
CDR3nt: TGTGCCACCAGTGGTCGCAGCGGGAGTAATATCTACGAGCAGTACTTC

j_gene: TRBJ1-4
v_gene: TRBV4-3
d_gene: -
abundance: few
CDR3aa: CASSQYRATNEKLFF
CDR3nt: TGCGCCAGCAGCCAGTACAGAGCAACTAATGAAAAACTGTTTTTT

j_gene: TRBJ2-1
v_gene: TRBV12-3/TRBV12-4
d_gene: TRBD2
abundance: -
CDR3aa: CASSRILRGLAGANSEQFF
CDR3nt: TGTGCCAGCAGTCGGATTCTCCGGGGACTAGCGGGAGCTAATAGTGAGCAGTTCTTC

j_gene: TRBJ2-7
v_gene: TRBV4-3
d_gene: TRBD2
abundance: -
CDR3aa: CASSQETSDYEQYF
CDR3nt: TGCGCCAGCAGCCAAGAAACTAGCGACTACGAGCAGTACTTC

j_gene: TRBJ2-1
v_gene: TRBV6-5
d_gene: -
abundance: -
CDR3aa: CASSYYGSEQFF
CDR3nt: TGTGCCAGCAGTTACTATGGGAGTGAGCAGTTCTTC

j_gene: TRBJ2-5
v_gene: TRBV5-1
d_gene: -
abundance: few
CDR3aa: CASSSRRGQETQYF
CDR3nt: TGCGCCAGCAGCTCTAGGAGGGGGCAAGAGACCCAGTACTTC

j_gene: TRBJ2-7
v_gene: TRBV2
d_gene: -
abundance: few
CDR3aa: CASSEAGRSPYEQYF
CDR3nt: TGTGCCAGCAGTGAAGCTGGCAGGAGCCCCTACGAGCAGTACTTC

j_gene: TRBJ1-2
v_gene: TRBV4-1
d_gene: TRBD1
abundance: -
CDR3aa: CASSPGQGYVYTF
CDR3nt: TGCGCCAGCAGCCCGGGACAGGGATACGTCTACACCTTC

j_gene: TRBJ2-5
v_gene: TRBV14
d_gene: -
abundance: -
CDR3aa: CASSQATWVPSETQYF
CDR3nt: TGTGCCAGCAGCCAAGCCACCTGGGTCCCGAGTGAGACCCAGTACTTC

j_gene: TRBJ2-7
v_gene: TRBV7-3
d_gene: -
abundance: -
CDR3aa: CASSWGGLSEQYF
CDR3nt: TGTGCCAGCAGCTGGGGGGGGCTCTCCGAGCAGTACTTC

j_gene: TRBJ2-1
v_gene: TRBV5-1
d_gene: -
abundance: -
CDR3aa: CASSLGSGRMIGGEQFF
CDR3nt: TGCGCCAGCAGCTTGGGGTCGGGAAGAATGATAGGCGGTGAGCAGTTCTTC

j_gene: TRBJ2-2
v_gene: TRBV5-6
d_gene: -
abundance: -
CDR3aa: CASTSPGESGELFF
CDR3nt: TGTGCCAGCACCTCGCCGGGAGAGTCCGGGGAGCTGTTTTTT

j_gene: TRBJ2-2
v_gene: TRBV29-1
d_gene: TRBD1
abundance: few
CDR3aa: CSVEETGDRELFF
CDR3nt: TGCAGCGTTGAAGAGACAGGGGACCGGGAGCTGTTTTTT

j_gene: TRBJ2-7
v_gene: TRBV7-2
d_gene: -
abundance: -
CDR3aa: CASSLAFPSSYEQYF
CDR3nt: TGTGCCAGCAGCTTAGCCTTCCCGAGCTCCTACGAGCAGTACTTC

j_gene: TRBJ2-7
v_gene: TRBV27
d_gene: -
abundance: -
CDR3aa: CASSLVFGYEQYF
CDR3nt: TGTGCCAGCAGTTTAGTATTCGGCTACGAGCAGTACTTC

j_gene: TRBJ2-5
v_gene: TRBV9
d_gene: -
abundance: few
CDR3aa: CASSVGVIETQYF
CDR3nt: TGTGCCAGCAGCGTAGGTGTTATAGAGACCCAGTACTTC

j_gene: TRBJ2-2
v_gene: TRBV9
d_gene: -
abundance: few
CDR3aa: CASSVAGWTGELFF
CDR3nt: TGTGCCAGCAGCGTAGCGGGTTGGACCGGGGAGCTGTTTTTT

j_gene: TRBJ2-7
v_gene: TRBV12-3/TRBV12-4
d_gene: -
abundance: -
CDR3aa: CASSFYTYEQYF
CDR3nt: TGTGCCAGCAGTTTTTACACCTACGAGCAGTACTTC

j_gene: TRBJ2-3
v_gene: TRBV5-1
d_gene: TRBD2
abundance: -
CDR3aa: CASSVLAGGDTQYF
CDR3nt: TGCGCCAGCAGCGTACTAGCGGGGGGTGATACGCAGTATTTT

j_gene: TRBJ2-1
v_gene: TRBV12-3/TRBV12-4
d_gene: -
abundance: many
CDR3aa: CASSLEGPSSYNEQFF
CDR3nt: TGTGCCAGCAGTTTAGAGGGGCCCAGCTCCTACAATGAGCAGTTCTTC

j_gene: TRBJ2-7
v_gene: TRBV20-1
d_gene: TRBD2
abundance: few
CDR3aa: CSAPGSGRAFSVGYEQYF
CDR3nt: TGCAGTGCCCCCGGGAGCGGGAGGGCCTTTTCGGTTGGTTACGAGCAGTACTTC

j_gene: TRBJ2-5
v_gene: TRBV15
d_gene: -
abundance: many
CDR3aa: CATSRDRGETQYF
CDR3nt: TGTGCCACCAGCAGAGACAGGGGAGAGACCCAGTACTTC

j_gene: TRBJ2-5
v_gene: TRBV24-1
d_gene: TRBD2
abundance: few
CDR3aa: CATSMTSGGTGNPETQYF
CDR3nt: TGTGCCACCAGTATGACTAGCGGGGGGACGGGGAACCCGGAGACCCAGTACTTC

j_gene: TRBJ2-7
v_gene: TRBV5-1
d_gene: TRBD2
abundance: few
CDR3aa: CASSLSTSGVYEQYF
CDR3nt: TGCGCCAGCAGCTTGTCGACTAGCGGGGTCTACGAGCAGTACTTC

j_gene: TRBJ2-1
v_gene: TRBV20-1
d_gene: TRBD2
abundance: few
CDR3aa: CSAPRQLLAGGPGEQFF
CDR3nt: TGCAGTGCTCCAAGACAGTTACTAGCGGGAGGGCCGGGTGAGCAGTTCTTC

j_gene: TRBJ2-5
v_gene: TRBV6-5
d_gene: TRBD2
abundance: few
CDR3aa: CASSDQRGPQYF
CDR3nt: TGTGCCAGCAGCGACCAGCGGGGGCCCCAGTACTTC

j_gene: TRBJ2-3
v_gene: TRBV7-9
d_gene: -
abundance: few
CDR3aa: CASSPVGQSDTQYF
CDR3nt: TGTGCCAGCAGCCCGGTAGGACAGTCAGATACGCAGTATTTT

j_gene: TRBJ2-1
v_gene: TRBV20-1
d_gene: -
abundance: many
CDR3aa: CSANRGYDRDEQFF
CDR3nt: TGCAGTGCCAACCGAGGGTACGATAGAGATGAGCAGTTCTTC

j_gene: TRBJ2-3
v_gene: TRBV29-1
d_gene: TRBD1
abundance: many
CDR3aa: CSVDGGGTGATDTQYF
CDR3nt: TGCAGCGTTGACGGGGGGGGGACAGGGGCCACAGATACGCAGTATTTT

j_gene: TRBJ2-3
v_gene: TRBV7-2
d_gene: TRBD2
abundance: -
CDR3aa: CASSLVTSGRGPDTQYF
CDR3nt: TGTGCCAGCAGCTTAGTAACTAGCGGGAGAGGCCCAGATACGCAGTATTTT

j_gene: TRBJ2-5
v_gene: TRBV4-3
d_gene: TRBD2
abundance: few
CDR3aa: CASSQGGLAGGRETQYF
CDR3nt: TGCGCCAGCAGCCAGGGAGGACTAGCGGGGGGGAGGGAGACCCAGTACTTC

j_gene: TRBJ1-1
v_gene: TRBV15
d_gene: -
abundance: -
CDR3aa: CATSRDPFMGSTEAFF
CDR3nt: TGTGCCACCAGCAGAGATCCATTCATGGGCAGCACTGAAGCTTTCTTT

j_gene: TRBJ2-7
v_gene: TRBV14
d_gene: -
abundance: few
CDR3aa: CASSQDEVGGSYEQYF
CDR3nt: TGTGCCAGCAGCCAAGATGAAGTCGGGGGATCCTACGAGCAGTACTTC

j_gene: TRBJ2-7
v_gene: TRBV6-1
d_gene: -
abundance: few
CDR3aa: CASSVTGSQYF
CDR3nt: TGTGCCAGCAGTGTAACAGGTTCGCAGTACTTC

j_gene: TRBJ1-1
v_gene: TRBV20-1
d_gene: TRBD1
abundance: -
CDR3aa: CSARSGGFTEAFF
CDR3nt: TGCAGTGCTAGGTCAGGGGGGTTTACTGAAGCTTTCTTT

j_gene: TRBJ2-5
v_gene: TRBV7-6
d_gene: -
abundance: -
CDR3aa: CASSIEGGTQYF
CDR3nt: TGTGCCAGCAGCATCGAGGGGGGGACCCAGTACTTC